This T cell receptor (beta chain) emerged from a study of T-cell reconstitution after alpha-beta-depleted transplantation in children. The authors prepared the TCRbeta library with unique molecular identifiers. TCRdb used MiXCR to reprocess the PCR reads, holding one entry per CDR3 protein. The sample shows just over 200,000 distinct CDR3 sequences, approximately 8% of them seen only once. The CDR3 runs 17 residues. Germline-derived CDR1 and CDR2 are SQVTM and ANQGSEA. Trimming pared 0 bases from V and 7 bases from J, leaving 22 bases between. This clonotype showed up many times. No antigen is known for it. General study points: The main origin of T-cell counts and diversity one year after transplant was newly produced T cells. It was reported that alpha-beta T cells came from several hundred expanded graft clones (about two months after transplant). Surviving recipient cells, namely T cells and thymic progenitors, were the source of high day-60 TCRbeta diversity in some patients.

Sample: PBMCs, mostly from graft donor cells, taken 360 days after TCRalphabeta/CD19-depleted stem cell transplant. The chain uses TRBV29-1 and TRBJ2-1, with unresolved D. This receptor was taken from a male patient between 2 and 9 years old who had a stem cell transplant for acute myeloid leukemia, so the T cells may come from the graft donor. The CDR3 DNA sequence: TGCAGCGTTGAAGATAAATATTCAGGTTACCACTTGAATGAGCAGTTCTTC. It codes for CSVEDKYSGYHLNEQFF.